This T cell receptor (beta chain) was captured by sequencing in a study of early T cells in non-severe SARS-CoV-2 infection. This CDR3 contains 17 residues. After removal of 3 bases from V and 5 bases from J, the junction contained 16 bases not matched to a gene. Per the germline V gene, CDR1 is SGHRS and CDR2 is YFSETQ. TCRdb used MiXCR to reprocess the 5' RACE reads, holding one entry per CDR3 protein. This table holds about 58,000 distinct CDR3 sequences, 9.5% to 15% found once. Ten or more counts support this clonotype. This clonotype was obtained from an adult who was a healthcare worker with PCR-confirmed SARS-CoV-2 infection or an uninfected control (not recorded which). The rearrangement links TRBV5-1 to TRBJ2-5, with TRBD1 identical over 7 bases. Sequencing used whole blood. The CDR3 DNA is TGCGCCAGCAGCTATTACGCCGGGACAGCGAATGGGGAGACCCAGTACTTC. It specifies CASSYYAGTANGETQYF. The full variable domain, completed using reference TRBV5-1 and TRBJ2-5, is KAGVTQTPRYLIKTRGQQVTLSCSPISGHRSVSWYQQTPGQGLQFLFEYFSETQRNKGNFPGRFSGRQFSNSRSEMNVSTLELGDSALYLCASSYYAGTANGETQYFGPGTRLLVL.